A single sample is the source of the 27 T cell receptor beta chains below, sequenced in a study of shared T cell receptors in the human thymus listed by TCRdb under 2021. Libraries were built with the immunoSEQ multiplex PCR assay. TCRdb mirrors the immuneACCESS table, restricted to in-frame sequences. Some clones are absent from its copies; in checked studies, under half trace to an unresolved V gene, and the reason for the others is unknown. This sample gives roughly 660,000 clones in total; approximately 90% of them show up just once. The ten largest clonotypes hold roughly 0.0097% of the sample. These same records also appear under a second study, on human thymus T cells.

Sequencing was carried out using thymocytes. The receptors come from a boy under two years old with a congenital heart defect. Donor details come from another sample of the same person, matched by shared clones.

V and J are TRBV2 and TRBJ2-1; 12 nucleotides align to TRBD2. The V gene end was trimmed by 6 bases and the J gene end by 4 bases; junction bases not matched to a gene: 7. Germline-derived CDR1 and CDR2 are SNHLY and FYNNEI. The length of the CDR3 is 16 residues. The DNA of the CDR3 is TGTGCCAGCAGCCTGACTAGCGGGAGAAATTACAATGAGCAGTTCTTC. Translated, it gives CASSLTSGRNYNEQFF.

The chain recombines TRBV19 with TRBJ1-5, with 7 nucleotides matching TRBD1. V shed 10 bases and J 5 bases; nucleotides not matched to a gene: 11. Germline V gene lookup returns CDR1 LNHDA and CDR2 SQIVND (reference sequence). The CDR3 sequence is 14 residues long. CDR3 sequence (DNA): TGTGCCACCACTTCCCCAGGGGGGCATCAGCCCCAGCATTTT. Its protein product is CATTSPGGHQPQHF.

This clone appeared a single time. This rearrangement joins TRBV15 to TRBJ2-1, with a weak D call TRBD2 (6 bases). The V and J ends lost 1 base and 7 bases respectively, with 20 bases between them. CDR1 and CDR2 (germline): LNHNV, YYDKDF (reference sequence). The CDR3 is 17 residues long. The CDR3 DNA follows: TGTGCCACCAGCAGAGCCAGTTCTAGCGTCCCTCGGAATGAGCAGTTCTTC. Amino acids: CATSRASSSVPRNEQFF.

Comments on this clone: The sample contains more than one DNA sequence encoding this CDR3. CDR3 bases: TGTGCCAGCAGCTCTAGCGGCTCCTCCTACGAGCAGTACTTC. Encoded protein: CASSSSGSSYEQYF. This chain joins TRBV7-2 and TRBJ2-7, with 7 bases matching TRBD2. The CDR3 contains 14 residues. Germline assignment: CDR1 SGHTA and CDR2 FQGNSA. Unmatched junction bases numbered 3, after V lost 4 bases and J lost 0 bases.

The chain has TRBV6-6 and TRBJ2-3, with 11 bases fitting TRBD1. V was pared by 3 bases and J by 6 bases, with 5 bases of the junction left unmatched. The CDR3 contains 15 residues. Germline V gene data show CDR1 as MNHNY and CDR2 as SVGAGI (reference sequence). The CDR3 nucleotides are TGTGCCAGCAGTTATTGGACAGGGGGCCCGGATACGCAGTATTTT. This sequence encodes CASSYWTGGPDTQYF.

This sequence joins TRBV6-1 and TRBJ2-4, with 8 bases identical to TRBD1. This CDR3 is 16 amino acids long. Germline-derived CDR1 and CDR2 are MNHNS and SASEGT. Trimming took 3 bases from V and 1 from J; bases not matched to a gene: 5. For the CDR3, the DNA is TGTGCCAGCAGTGAGGCGACAGGGGAGGCCAAAAACATTCAGTACTTC. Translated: CASSEATGEAKNIQYF.

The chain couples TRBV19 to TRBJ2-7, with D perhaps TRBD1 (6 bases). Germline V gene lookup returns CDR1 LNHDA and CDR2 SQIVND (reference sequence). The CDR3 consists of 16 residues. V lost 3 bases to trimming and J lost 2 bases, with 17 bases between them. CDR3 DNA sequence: TGTGCCAGTAGTATCCCTTCACCCGGACAGCCCTACGAGCAGTACTTC. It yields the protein CASSIPSPGQPYEQYF.

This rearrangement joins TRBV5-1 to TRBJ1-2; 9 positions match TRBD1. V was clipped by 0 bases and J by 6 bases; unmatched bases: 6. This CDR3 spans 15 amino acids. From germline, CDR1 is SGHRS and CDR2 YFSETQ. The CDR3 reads CASSLAPGTGNGYTF. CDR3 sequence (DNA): TGCGCCAGCAGCTTGGCCCCCGGGACAGGGAATGGCTACACCTTC. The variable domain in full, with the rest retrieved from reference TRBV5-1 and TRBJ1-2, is KAGVTQTPRYLIKTRGQQVTLSCSPISGHRSVSWYQQTPGQGLQFLFEYFSETQRNKGNFPGRFSGRQFSNSRSEMNVSTLELGDSALYLCASSLAPGTGNGYTFGSGTRLTVV.

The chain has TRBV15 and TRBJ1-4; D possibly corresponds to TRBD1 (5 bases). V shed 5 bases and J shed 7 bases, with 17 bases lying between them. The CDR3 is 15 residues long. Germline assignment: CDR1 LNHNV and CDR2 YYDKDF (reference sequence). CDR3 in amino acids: CATSRLRGGGEKLFF. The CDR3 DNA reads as TGTGCCACCAGCCGACTTCGGGGGGGAGGTGAAAAACTGTTTTTT.

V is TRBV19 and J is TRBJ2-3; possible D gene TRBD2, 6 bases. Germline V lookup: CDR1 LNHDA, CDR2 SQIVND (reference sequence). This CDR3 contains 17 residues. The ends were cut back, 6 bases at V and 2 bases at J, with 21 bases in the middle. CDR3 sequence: CASRAAGRLGFTDTQYF. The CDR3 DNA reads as TGTGCCAGTAGGGCCGCAGGGAGGTTGGGATTCACAGATACGCAGTATTTT.

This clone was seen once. Here the CDR3 reads CASSLGTSGGLTDTQYF. In DNA, the CDR3 is TGTGCCAGCAGCCTCGGGACTAGCGGGGGTCTCACAGATACGCAGTATTTT. The chain is built from TRBV14 and TRBJ2-3; 14 bases line up with TRBD2. From germline, CDR1 is SGHDN and CDR2 FVKESK. V was clipped by 4 bases and J by 2 bases; unmatched bases: 5. This CDR3 has 17 amino acids.

Written as DNA, the CDR3 is TGTGCCAGCAGAAAAGGACTAGCGGGAGTAACTGAGCAGTTCTTC. Translated: CASRKGLAGVTEQFF. The chain couples TRBV11-2 to TRBJ2-1; the match to TRBD2 covers 13 bases. V trimming: 6 bases; J trimming: 9 bases; junction bases outside the gene matches: 8. This CDR3 has 15 residues. Per the germline V gene, CDR1 is SGHAT and CDR2 is FQNNGV.

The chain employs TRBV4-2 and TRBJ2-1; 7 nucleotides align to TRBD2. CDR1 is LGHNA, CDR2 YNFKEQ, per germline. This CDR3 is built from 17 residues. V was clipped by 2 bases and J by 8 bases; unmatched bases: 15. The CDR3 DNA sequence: TGTGCCAGCAGCCAACCCCCTGGACTAGTTGGAGAGGATGAGCAGTTCTTC. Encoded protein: CASSQPPGLVGEDEQFF.

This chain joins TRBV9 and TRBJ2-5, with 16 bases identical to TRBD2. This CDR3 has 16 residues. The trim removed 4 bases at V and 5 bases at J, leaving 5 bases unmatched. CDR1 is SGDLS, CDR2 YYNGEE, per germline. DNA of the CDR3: TGTGCCAGCAGCACGGGACTAGCGGGAGGGCTTGAGACCCAGTACTTC. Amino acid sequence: CASSTGLAGGLETQYF.

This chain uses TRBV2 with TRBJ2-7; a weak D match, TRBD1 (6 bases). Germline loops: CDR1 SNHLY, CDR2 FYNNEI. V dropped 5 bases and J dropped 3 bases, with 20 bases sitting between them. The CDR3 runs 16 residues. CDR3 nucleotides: TGTGCCAGCAGTCTACCCGGGACCAGGGGACACTACGAGCAGTACTTC. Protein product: CASSLPGTRGHYEQYF.

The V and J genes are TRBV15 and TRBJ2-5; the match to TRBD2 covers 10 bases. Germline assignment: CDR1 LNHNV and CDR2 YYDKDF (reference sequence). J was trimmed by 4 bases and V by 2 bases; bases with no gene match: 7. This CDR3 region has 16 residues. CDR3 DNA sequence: TGTGCCACCAGCAGAACCAGCGGGAGGGGAGCAGAGACCCAGTACTTC. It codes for CATSRTSGRGAETQYF.

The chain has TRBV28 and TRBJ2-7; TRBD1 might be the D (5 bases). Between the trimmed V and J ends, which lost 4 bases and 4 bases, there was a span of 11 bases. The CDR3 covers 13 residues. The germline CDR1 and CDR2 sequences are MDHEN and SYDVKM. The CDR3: CASSWPGCYEQYF. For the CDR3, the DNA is TGTGCCAGCAGTTGGCCAGGGTGTTACGAGCAGTACTTC.

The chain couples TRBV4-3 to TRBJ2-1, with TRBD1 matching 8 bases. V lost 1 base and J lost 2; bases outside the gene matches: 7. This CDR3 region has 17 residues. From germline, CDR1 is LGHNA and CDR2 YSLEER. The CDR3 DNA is TGCGCCAGCAGCCAAGGACAGGGGAAGTTCCCCTACAATGAGCAGTTCTTC. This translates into CASSQGQGKFPYNEQFF.

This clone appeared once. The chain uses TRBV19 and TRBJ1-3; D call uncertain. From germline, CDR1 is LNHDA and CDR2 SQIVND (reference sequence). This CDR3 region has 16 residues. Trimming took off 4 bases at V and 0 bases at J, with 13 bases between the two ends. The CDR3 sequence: CASSRERPSSGNTIYF. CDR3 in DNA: TGTGCCAGTAGTAGGGAGCGCCCCAGCTCTGGAAACACCATATATTTT.

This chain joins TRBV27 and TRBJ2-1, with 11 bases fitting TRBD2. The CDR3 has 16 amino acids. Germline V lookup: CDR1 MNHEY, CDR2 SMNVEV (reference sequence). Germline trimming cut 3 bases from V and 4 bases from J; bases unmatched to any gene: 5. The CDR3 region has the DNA TGTGCCAGCAGTTTTTTAGCGGGAGGGGAGTACAATGAGCAGTTCTTC. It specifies CASSFLAGGEYNEQFF.

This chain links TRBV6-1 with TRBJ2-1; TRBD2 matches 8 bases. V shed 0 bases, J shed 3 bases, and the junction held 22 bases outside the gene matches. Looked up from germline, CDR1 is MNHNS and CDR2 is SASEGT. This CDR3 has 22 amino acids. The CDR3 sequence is CASSEAGCRAGAWREDYNEQFF. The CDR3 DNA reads TGTGCCAGCAGTGAAGCGGGCTGTAGGGCAGGGGCTTGGCGGGAGGACTACAATGAGCAGTTCTTC.

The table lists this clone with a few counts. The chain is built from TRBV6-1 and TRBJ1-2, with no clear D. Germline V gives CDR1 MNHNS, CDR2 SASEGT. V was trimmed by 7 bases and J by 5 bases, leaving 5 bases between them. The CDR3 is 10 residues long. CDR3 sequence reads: CASTGYGYTF. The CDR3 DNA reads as TGTGCCAGCACCGGTTATGGCTACACCTTC.

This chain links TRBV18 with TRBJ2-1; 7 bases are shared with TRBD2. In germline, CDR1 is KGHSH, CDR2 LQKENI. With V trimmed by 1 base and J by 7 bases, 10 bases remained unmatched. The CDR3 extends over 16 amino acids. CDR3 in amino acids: CASSPLGGPRGNEQFF. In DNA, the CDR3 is TGTGCCAGCTCACCACTTGGAGGTCCGCGGGGGAATGAGCAGTTCTTC.

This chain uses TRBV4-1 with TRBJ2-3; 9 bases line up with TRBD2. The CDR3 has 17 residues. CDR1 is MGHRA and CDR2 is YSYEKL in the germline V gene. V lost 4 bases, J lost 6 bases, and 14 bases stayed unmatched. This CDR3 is CASSPLWASGEGDTQYF. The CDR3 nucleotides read TGCGCCAGCAGCCCCCTTTGGGCTAGCGGGGAGGGGGATACGCAGTATTTT.

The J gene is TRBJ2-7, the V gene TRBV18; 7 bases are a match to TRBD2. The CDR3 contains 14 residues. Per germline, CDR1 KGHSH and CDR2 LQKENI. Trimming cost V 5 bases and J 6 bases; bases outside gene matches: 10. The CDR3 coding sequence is TGTGCCAGCTCATCACGGAAAATAGCGGGCGAGCAGTACTTC. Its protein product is CASSSRKIAGEQYF.

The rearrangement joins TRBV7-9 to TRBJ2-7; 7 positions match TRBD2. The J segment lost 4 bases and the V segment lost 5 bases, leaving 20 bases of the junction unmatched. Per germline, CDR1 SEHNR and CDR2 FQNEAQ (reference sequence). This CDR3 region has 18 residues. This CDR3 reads CASSIRPQSGISPYEQYF. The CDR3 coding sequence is TGTGCCAGCAGCATTAGACCCCAGAGCGGGATTTCCCCGTACGAGCAGTACTTC.

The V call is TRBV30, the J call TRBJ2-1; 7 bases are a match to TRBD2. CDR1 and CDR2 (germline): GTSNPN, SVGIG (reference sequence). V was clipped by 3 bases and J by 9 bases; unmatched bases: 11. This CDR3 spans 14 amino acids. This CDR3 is CAWRPTGGHLEQFF. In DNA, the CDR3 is TGTGCCTGGAGGCCAACGGGGGGTCACCTTGAGCAGTTCTTC.